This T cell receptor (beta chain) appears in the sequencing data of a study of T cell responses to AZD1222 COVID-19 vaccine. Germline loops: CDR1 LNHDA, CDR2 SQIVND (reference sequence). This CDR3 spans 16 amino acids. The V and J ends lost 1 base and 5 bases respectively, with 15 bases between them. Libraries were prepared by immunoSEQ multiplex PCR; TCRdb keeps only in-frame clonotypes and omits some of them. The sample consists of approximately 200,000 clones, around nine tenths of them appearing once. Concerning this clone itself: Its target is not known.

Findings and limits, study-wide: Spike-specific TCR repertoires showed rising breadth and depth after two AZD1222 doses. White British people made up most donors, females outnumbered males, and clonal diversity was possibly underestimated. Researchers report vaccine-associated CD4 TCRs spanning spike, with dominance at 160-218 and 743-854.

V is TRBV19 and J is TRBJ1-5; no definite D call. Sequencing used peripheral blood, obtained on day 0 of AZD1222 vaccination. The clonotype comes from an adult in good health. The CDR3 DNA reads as TGTGCCAGTAGTATAGCGGTACCCCAGCTCGATCAGCCCCAGCATTTT. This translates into CASSIAVPQLDQPQHF.